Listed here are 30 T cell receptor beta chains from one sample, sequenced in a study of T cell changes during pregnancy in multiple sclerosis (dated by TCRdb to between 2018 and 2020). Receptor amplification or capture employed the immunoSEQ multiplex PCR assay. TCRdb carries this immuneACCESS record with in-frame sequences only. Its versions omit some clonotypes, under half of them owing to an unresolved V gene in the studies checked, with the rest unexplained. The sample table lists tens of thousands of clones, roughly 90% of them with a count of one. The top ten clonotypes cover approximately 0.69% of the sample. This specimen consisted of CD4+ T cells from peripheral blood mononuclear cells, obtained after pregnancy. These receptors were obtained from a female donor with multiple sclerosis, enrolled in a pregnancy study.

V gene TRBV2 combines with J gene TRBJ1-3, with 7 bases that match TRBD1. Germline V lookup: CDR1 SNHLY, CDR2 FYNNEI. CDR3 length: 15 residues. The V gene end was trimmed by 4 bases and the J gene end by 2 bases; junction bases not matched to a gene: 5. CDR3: CASSGQGSAGNTIYF. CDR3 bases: TGTGCCAGCAGTGGACAGGGCTCCGCTGGAAACACCATATATTTT.

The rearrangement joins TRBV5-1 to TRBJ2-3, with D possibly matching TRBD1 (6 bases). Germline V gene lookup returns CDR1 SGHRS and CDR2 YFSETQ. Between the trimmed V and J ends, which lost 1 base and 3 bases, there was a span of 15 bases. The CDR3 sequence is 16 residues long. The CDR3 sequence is CASSLSRTGRTDTQYF. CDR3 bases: TGCGCCAGCAGCTTGTCCAGAACAGGGAGAACAGATACGCAGTATTTT.

CDR3: CASSLSPGNQPQHF. The CDR3 coding sequence is TGCGCCAGCAGCTTGTCTCCGGGGAATCAGCCCCAGCATTTT. This chain uses TRBV5-1 with TRBJ1-5; D gene ambiguous. This CDR3 region has 14 residues. Germline V CDR1 and CDR2: SGHRS, YFSETQ. V lost 1 base and J 4 bases, leaving 9 bases between the germline ends. Looking up the rest from reference TRBV5-1 and TRBJ1-5 gives the full variable domain: KAGVTQTPRYLIKTRGQQVTLSCSPISGHRSVSWYQQTPGQGLQFLFEYFSETQRNKGNFPGRFSGRQFSNSRSEMNVSTLELGDSALYLCASSLSPGNQPQHFGDGTRLSIL.

CDR3 sequence: CASSATGYSNQPQHF. CDR3 sequence (DNA): TGTGCCAGCAGCGCAACAGGATATAGCAATCAGCCCCAGCATTTT. The chain links TRBV9 to TRBJ1-5; D possibly corresponds to TRBD1 (5 bases). Trimming stripped 3 bases from V and 0 bases from J, with 10 bases between. Germline CDR1 reads SGDLS; CDR2 reads YYNGEE. The CDR3 length is 15 residues.

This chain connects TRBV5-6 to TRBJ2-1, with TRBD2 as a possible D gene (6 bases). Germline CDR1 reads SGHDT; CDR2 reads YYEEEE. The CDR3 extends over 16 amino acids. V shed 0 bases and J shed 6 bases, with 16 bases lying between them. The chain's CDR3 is CASSLEGSGLTNEQFF. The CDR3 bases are TGTGCCAGCAGCTTGGAAGGCAGCGGGCTGACCAATGAGCAGTTCTTC. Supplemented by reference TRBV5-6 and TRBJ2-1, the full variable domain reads DAGVTQSPTHLIKTRGQQVTLRCSPKSGHDTVSWYQQALGQGPQFIFQYYEEEERQRGNFPDRFSGHQFPNYSSELNVNALLLGDSALYLCASSLEGSGLTNEQFFGPGTRLTVL.

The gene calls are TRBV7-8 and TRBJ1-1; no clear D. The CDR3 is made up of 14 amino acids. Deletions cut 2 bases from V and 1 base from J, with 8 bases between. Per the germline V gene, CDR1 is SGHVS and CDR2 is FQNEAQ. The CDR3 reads CASSLQASNTEAFF. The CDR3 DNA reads TGTGCCAGCAGCTTACAGGCGTCGAACACTGAAGCTTTCTTT.

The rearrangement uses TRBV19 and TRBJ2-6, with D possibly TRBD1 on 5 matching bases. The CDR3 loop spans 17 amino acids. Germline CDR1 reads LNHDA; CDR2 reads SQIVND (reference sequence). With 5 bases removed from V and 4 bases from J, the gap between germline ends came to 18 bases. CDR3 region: CASSSHLTGSGANVLTF. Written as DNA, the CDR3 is TGTGCCAGTAGTTCTCACTTAACAGGATCCGGGGCCAACGTCCTGACTTTC.

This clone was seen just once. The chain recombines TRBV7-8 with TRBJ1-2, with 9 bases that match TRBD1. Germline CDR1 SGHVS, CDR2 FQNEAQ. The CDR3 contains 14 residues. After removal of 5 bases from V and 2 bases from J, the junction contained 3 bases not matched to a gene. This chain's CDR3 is CASSIGQGNYGYTF. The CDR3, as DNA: TGTGCCAGCAGCATAGGACAGGGGAACTATGGCTACACCTTC.

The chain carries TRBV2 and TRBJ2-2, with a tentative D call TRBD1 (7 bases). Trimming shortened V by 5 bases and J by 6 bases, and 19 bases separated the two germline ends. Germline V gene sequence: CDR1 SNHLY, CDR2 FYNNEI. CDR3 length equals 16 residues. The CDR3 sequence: CASSPRGRGVPGELFF. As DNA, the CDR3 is TGTGCCAGCAGTCCTAGGGGGCGCGGGGTTCCCGGGGAGCTGTTTTTT.

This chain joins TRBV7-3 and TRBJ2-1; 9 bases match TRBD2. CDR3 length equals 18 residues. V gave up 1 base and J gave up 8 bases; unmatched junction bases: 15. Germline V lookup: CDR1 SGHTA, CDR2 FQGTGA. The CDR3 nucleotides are TGTGCCAGCAGCTTAAGCGGGGGGGCCGCGTCCAGAAGAGATGAGCAGTTCTTC. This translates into CASSLSGGAASRRDEQFF.

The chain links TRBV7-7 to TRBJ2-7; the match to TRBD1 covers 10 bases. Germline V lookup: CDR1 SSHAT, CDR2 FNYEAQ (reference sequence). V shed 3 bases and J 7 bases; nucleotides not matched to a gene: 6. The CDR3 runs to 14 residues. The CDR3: CASSFRDRGWEQYF. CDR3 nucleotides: TGTGCCAGCAGCTTCCGGGACAGGGGCTGGGAGCAGTACTTC.

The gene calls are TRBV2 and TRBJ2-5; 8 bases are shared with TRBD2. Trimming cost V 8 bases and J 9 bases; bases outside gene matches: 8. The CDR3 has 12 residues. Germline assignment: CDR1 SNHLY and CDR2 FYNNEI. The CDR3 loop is CASRGGFGAQYF. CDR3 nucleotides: TGTGCCAGCCGGGGGGGGTTCGGGGCCCAGTACTTC.

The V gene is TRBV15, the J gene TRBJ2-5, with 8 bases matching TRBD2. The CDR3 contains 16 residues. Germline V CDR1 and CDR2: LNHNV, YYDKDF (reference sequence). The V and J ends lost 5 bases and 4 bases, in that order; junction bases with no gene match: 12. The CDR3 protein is CATSGRAAGAGETQYF. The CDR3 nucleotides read TGTGCCACCAGCGGAAGAGCAGCGGGGGCTGGAGAGACCCAGTACTTC.

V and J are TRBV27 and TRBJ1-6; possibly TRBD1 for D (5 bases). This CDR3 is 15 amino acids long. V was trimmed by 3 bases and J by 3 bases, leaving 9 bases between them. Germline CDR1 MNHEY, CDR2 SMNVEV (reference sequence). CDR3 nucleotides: TGTGCCAGCAGTTTTAGGGACTTCTATAATTCACCCCTCCACTTT. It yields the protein CASSFRDFYNSPLHF.

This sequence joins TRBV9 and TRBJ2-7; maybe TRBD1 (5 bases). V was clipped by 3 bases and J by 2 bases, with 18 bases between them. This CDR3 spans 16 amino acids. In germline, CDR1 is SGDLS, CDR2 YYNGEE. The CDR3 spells CASSATEGERTYEQYF. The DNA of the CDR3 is TGTGCCAGCAGCGCGACTGAAGGGGAAAGGACCTACGAGCAGTACTTC.

The CDR3 loop reads CASSTGQSYGYTF. Here the CDR3 DNA reads TGTGCCAGCAGCACCGGACAGTCCTATGGCTACACCTTC. The V call is TRBV5-6, the J call TRBJ1-2; D possibly corresponds to TRBD1 (6 bases). Trimming cost V 4 bases and J 4 bases, with 11 bases left between them. Germline assignment: CDR1 SGHDT and CDR2 YYEEEE. This CDR3 has 13 amino acids.

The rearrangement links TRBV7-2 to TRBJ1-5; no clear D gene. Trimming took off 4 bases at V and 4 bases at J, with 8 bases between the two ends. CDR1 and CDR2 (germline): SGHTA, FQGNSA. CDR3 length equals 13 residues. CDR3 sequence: CASSSNMNQPQHF. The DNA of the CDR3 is TGTGCCAGCAGCTCCAACATGAATCAGCCCCAGCATTTT.

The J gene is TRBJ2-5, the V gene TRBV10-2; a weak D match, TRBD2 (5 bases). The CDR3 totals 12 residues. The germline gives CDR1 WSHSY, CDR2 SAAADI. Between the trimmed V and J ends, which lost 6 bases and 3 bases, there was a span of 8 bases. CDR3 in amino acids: CASSTREETQYF. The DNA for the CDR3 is TGCGCCAGCAGCACTAGAGAAGAGACCCAGTACTTC.

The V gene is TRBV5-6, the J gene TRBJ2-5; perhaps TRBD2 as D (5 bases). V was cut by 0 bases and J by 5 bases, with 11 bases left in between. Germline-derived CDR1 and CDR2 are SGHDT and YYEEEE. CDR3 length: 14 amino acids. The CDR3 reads CASSLGGVAETQYF. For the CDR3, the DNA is TGTGCCAGCAGCTTGGGGGGAGTCGCGGAGACCCAGTACTTC.

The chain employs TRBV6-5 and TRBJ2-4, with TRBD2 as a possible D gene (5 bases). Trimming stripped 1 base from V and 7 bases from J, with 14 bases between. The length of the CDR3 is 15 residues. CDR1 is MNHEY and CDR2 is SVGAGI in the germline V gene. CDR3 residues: CASSYYSGSWNIQYF. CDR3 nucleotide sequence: TGTGCCAGCAGTTACTATTCGGGATCTTGGAACATTCAGTACTTC.

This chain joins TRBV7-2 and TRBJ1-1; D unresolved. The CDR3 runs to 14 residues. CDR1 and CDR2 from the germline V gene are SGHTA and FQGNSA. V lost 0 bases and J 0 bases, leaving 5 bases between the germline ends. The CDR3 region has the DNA TGTGCCAGCAGCTTAGCTTCAGTGAACACTGAAGCTTTCTTT. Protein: CASSLASVNTEAFF.

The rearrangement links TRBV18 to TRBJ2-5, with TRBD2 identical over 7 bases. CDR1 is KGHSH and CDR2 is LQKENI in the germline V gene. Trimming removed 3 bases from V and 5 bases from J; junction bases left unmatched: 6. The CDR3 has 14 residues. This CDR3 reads CASSPVGGFETQYF. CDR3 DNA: TGTGCCAGCTCACCTGTCGGGGGGTTCGAGACCCAGTACTTC. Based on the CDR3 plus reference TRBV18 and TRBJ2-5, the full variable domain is NAGVMQNPRHLVRRRGQEARLRCSPMKGHSHVYWYRQLPEEGLKFMVYLQKENIIDESGMPKERFSAEFPKEGPSILRIQQVVRGDSAAYFCASSPVGGFETQYFGPGTRLLVL.

The CDR3 region has the DNA TGTGCCAGCAGAATTAAGACAGTCTTGAGCTCCTATAATTCACCCCTCCACTTT. It translates to CASRIKTVLSSYNSPLHF. The gene calls are TRBV7-2 and TRBJ1-6; a weak D match, TRBD1 (5 bases). The CDR3 sequence is 18 residues long. Germline CDR1 is SGHTA and CDR2 is FQGNSA. Between the trimmed V and J ends, which lost 6 bases and 0 bases, there was a span of 18 bases.

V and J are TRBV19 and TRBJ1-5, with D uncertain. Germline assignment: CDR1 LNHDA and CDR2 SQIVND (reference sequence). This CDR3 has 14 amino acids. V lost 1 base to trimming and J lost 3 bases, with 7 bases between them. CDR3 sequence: CASSIGRTNQPQHF. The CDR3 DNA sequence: TGTGCCAGTAGTATAGGGAGGACCAATCAGCCCCAGCATTTT.

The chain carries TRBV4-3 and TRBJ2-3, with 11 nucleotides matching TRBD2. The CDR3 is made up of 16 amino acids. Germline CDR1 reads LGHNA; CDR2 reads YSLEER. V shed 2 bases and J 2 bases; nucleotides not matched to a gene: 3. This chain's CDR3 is CASSQIAGGNTDTQYF. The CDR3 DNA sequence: TGCGCCAGCAGCCAAATAGCGGGGGGGAACACAGATACGCAGTATTTT.

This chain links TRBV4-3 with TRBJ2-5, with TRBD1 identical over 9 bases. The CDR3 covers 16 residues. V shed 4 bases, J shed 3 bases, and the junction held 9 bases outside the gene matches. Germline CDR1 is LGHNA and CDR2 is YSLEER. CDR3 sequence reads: CASSRGLQGAKETQYF. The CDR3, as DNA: TGCGCCAGCAGCCGGGGCCTACAGGGGGCGAAAGAGACCCAGTACTTC.

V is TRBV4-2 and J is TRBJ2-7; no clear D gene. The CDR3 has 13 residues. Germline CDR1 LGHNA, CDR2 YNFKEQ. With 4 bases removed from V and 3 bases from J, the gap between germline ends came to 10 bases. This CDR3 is CASSRRSGYEQYF. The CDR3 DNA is TGTGCCAGCAGCCGACGGAGTGGCTACGAGCAGTACTTC.

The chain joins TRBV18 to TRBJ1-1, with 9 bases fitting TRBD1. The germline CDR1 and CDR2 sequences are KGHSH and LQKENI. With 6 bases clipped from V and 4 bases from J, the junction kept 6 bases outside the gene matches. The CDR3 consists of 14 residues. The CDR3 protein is CASSEQGAGTEAFF. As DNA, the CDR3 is TGTGCCAGCTCTGAACAGGGGGCTGGCACTGAAGCTTTCTTT.

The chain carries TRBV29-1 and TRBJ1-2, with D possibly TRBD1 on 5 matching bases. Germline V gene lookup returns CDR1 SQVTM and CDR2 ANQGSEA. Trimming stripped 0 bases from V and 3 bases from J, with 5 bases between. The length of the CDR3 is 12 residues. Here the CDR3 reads CSVEDRDYGYTF. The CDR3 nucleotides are TGCAGCGTTGAAGACAGGGACTATGGCTACACCTTC. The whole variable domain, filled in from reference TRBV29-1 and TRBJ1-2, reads SAVISQKPSRDICQRGTSLTIQCQVDSQVTMMFWYRQQPGQSLTLIATANQGSEATYESGFVIDKFPISRPNLTFSTLTVSNMSPEDSSIYLCSVEDRDYGYTFGSGTRLTVV.

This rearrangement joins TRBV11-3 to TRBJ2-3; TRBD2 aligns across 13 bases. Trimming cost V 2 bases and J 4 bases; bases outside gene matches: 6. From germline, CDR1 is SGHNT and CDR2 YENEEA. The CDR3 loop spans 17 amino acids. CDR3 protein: CASSLTSGGVGADTQYF. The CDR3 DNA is TGTGCCAGCAGCTTAACTAGCGGGGGGGTCGGGGCAGATACGCAGTATTTT. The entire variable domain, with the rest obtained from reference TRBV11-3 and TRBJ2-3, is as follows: EAGVVQSPRYKIIEKKQPVAFWCNPISGHNTLYWYLQNLGQGPELLIRYENEEAVDDSQLPKDRFSAERLKGVDSTLKIQPAELGDSAVYLCASSLTSGGVGADTQYFGPGTRLTVL.